This T cell receptor (beta chain) was captured by sequencing in a study of PD-1 blockade in classical Hodgkin lymphoma. The sample's time point: cycle 4 day 1 (C4D1), after more than 5 weeks of nivolumab. Each patient experienced a relapse that followed autologous stem cell transplantation, and brentuximab vedotin exposure varied. The study's findings and limits: In newly diagnosed patients, baseline TCR diversity was reportedly below that of healthy donors. When nivolumab was started under 1 year after ASCT, patients were excluded. Whereas CD4+ TCR diversity had risen significantly by C4D1, CD8+ TCR diversity had not.

The sample holds one count of this clone. Its antigen remains unidentified. This CDR3 contains 14 residues. Germline lookup yields CDR1 LNHDA and CDR2 SQIVND (reference sequence). Deletions cut 5 bases from V and 2 bases from J, with 10 bases between. TCRdb's copy holds only in-frame clones and misses some; the assay was immunoSEQ multiplex PCR. Here the sample spans roughly 50,000 clones, nearly 90% being singletons. The TCR sequence derives from a human donor with classical Hodgkin lymphoma. Sequencing used peripheral blood mononuclear cells (PBMCs), obtained before the fourth cycle of nivolumab. The chain couples TRBV19 to TRBJ1-3; TRBD1 is a possible D gene (6 bases). The chain's CDR3 is CASSPQGTGNTIYF. The CDR3 bases are TGTGCCAGTAGTCCACAGGGTACTGGAAACACCATATATTTT.